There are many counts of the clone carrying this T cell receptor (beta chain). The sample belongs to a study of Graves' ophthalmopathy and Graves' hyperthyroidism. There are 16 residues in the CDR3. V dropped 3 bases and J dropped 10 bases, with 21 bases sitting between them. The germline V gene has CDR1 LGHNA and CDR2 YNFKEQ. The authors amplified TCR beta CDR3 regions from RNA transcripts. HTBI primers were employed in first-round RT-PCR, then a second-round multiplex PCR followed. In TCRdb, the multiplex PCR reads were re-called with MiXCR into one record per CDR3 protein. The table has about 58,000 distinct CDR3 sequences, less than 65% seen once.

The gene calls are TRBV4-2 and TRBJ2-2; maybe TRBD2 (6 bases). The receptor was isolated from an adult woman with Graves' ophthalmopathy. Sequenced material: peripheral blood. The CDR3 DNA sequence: TGTGCCAGCAGCCAGTCCGCGGGACGGGAAGGGGAGGAGCTGTTTTTT. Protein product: CASSQSAGREGEELFF.